The sequence of this T cell receptor beta chain was determined in a study of shared clonotypes between healthy human individuals. Assay: immunoSEQ multiplex PCR; the TCRdb copy retains only in-frame clones and omits some. The top ten hold around 0.38% of the sample, which has roughly 2.2 million clones, roughly 90% seen once. Trimming took off 4 bases at V and 5 bases at J, with 17 bases between the two ends. Germline V gene sequence: CDR1 MNHEY, CDR2 SMNVEV (reference sequence). The CDR3 consists of 15 residues. The TCR was taken from a man between 18 and 29 years old in good health. Some clones in this sample may be carry-over from other donors' samples. The chain recombines TRBV27 with TRBJ2-5; possibly TRBD1 or TRBD2 for D (5 bases each). The source material was naive CD4+ T cells from PBMCs. Subset specified: CD45RA+ positively selected. Here the CDR3 reads CASSSQGENEETQYF. The DNA for the CDR3 is TGTGCCAGCAGTTCGCAGGGAGAAAACGAGGAGACCCAGTACTTC.